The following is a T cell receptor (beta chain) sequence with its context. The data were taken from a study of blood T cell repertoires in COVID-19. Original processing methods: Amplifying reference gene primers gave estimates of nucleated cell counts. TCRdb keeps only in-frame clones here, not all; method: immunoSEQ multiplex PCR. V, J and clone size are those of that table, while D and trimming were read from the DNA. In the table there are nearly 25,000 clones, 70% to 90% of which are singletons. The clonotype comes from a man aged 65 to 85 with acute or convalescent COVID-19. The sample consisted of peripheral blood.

The CDR3 region is CASSPRGTDRDEQYF. CDR3 in DNA: TGTGCCAGCAGTCCCCGTGGGACAGATAGAGACGAGCAGTACTTC. The chain carries TRBV6-2 or TRBV6-3 and TRBJ2-7; TRBD1 matches 7 bases. The CDR3 has 15 amino acids. With 5 bases clipped from V and 5 bases from J, the junction kept 12 bases outside the gene matches. In germline, CDR1 is MNHEY, CDR2 SVGEGT.